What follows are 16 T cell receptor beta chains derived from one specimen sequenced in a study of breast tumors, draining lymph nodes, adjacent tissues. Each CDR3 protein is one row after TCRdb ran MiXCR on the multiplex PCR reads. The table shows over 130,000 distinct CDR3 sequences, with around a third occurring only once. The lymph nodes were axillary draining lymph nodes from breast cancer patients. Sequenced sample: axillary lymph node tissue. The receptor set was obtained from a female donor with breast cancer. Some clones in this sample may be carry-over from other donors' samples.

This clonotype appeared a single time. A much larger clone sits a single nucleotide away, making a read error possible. The CDR3, as DNA: TGTGCCAGCAGTTCGGACGGGTCGCGCAGCTACGGGCAGTACTTC. Translated: CASSSDGSRSYGQYF. This chain uses TRBV28 with TRBJ2-7; D is ambiguous. Germline lookup yields CDR1 MDHEN and CDR2 SYDVKM. This CDR3 has 15 amino acids.

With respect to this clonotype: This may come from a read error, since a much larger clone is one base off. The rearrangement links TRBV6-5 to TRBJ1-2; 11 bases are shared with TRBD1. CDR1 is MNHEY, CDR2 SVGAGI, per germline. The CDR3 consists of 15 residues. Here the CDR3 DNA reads TGTGCCAGCATCCCCGGGACAGGGGGTATCTATGGCCACACCTTC. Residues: CASIPGTGGIYGHTF.

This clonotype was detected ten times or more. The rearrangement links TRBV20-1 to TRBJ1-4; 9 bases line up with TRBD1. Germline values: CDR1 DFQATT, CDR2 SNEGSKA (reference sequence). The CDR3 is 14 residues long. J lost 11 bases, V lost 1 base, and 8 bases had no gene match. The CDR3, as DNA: TGCAGTGCTAGAGGGGACAGGGCAGGAAATAAACTGTTTTTT. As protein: CSARGDRAGNKLFF.

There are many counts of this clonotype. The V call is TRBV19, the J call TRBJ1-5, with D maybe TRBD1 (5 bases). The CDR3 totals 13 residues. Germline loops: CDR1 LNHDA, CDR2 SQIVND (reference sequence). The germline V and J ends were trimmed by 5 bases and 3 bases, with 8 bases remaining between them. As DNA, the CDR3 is TGTGCCAGTAGTGGGGGTCTCAATCAGCCCCAGCATTTT. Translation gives CASSGGLNQPQHF.

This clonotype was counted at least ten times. The CDR3: CASSILGLQPQHF. CDR3 nucleotides: TGTGCCAGCAGCATACTGGGGCTACAGCCCCAGCATTTT. V usage is TRBV12-3 or TRBV12-4 and J usage is TRBJ1-5; maybe TRBD1 (5 bases). The ends were cut back, 6 bases at V and 7 bases at J, with 13 bases in the middle. The CDR3 totals 13 residues.

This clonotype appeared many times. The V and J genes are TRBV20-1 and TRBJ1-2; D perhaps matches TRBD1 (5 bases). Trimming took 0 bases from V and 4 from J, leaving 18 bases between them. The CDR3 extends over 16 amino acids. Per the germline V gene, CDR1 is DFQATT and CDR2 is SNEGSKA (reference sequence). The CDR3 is CSARDWHSVGGYGYTF. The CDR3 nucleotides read TGCAGTGCTAGAGATTGGCACTCAGTGGGGGGCTATGGCTACACCTTC.

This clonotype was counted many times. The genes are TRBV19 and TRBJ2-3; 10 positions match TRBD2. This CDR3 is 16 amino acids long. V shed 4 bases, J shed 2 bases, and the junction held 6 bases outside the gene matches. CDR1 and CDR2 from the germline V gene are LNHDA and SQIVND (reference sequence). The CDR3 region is CASSTPGLANTDTQYF. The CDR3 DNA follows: TGTGCCAGTAGTACCCCGGGACTAGCGAACACAGATACGCAGTATTTT.

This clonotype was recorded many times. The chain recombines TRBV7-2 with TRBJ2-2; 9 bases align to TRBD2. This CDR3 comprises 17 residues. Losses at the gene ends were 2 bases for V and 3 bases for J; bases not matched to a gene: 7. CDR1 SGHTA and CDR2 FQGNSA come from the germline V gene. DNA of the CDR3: TGTGCCAGCAGCTTACGGGGACTAGCCTCCGACACCGGGGAGCTGTTTTTT. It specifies CASSLRGLASDTGELFF.

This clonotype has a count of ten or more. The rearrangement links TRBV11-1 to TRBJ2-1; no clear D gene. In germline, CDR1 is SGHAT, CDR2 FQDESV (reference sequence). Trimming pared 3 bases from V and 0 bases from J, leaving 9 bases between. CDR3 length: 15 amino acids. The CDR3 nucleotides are TGTGCCAGCAGCTTTGGGGTTAGCTCCTACAATGAGCAGTTCTTC. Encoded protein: CASSFGVSSYNEQFF.

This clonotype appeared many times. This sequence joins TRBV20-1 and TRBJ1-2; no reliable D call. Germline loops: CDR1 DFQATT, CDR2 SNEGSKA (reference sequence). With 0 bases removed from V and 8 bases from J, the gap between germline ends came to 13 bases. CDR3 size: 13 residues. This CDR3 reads CSARDMLRYGYTF. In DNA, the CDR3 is TGCAGTGCTAGAGATATGCTGCGTTACGGCTACACCTTC.

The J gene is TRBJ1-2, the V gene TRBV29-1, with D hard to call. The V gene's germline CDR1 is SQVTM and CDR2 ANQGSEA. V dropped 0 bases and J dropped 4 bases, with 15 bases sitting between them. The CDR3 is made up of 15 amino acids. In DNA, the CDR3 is TGCAGCGTTGAAGAATTTGATGGGCAAGGCTATGGCTACACCTTC. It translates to CSVEEFDGQGYGYTF.

CDR3 sequence (DNA): TGTGCCAGCAGCCCTACTAGGCACACCGGGGAGCTGTTTTTT. Its protein product is CASSPTRHTGELFF. V and J are TRBV4-2 and TRBJ2-2; D might be TRBD2 (5 bases). There are 14 residues in the CDR3. Germline V gene sequence: CDR1 LGHNA, CDR2 YNFKEQ. Between the trimmed V and J ends, which lost 4 bases and 3 bases, there was a span of 9 bases.

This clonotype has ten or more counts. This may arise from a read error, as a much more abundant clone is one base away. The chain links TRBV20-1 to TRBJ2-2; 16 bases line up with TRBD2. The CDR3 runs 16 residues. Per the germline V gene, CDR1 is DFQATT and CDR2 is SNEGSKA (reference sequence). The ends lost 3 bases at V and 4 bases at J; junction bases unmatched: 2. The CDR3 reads CSARGLAGGTTGELFF. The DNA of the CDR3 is TGCAGTGCTAGGGGACTAGCGGGGGGGACCACCGGGGAGCTGTTTTTT.

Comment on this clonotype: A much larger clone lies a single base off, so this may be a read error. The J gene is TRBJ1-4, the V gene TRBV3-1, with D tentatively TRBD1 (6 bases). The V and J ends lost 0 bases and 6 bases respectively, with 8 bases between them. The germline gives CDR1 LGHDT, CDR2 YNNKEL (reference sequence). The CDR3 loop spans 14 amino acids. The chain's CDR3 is CASSQEGAYEKLFF. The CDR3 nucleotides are TGTGCCAGCAGCCAAGAGGGGGCTTATGAAAAACTGTTTTTT.

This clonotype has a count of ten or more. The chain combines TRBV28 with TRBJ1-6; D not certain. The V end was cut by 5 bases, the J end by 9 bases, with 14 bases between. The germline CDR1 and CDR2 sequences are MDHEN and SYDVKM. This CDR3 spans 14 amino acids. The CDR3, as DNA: TGTGCCAGCAGTCGGTCGTCCCGGAGTTCACCCCTCCACTTT. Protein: CASSRSSRSSPLHF. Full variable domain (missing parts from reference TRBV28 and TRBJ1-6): DVKVTQSSRYLVKRTGEKVFLECVQDMDHENMFWYRQDPGLGLRLIYFSYDVKMKEKGDIPEGYSVSREKKERFSLILESASTNQTSMYLCASSRSSRSSPLHFGNGTRLTVT.

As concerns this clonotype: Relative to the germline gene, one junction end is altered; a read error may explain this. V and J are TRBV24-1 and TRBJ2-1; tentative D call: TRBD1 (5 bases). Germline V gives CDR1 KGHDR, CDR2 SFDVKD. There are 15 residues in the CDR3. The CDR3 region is CSTGSSLGRNNEQFF. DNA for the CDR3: TGTTCCACCGGGTCCTCCTTGGGGCGGAACAATGAGCAGTTCTTC.